This T cell receptor beta chain was recovered during a study of cytomegalovirus exposure and HLA in healthy donors. The PCR made use of 60 Vbeta and 13 Jbeta primers. Some clones are missing from TCRdb's copy, which holds only in-frame ones; the method was immunoSEQ multiplex PCR. Its clone listing holds approximately 110,000 clones. The CDR3 loop spans 14 amino acids. Germline CDR1 SGHRS, CDR2 YFSETQ. Sequenced sample: PBMCs. This sequence was found in a man younger than 35 in good health and CMV-seronegative. V usage is TRBV5-1 and J usage is TRBJ2-5; D gene unclear. The J call may be faulty, since TRBJ2-7 better matches the DNA end. The CDR3 DNA reads as TGCGCCAGCAGACCAGACACGCCATCCTACGAGCAGTACTTC. Residues: CASRPDTPSYEQYF.